This TCR beta chain derives from a study of blood T cell repertoires in COVID-19. Sequencing was performed with immunoSEQ multiplex PCR; in TCRdb, only in-frame clones are kept and a portion is missing. The sample includes just over 60,000 clones, roughly four fifths of them seen just once. Germline CDR1 reads SQVTM; CDR2 reads ANQGSEA. This CDR3 has 16 amino acids. The junction had 13 bases not matched to a gene; V was cut back by 1 base and J by 4 bases. Sample: peripheral blood. The TCR comes from a man in his sixties with acute or convalescent COVID-19. V is TRBV29-1 and J is TRBJ2-7; 7 positions match TRBD1. The CDR3 sequence is CSVEALDRATQYEQYF. The DNA of the CDR3 is TGCAGCGTTGAAGCCCTAGACAGGGCGACTCAATACGAGCAGTACTTC.